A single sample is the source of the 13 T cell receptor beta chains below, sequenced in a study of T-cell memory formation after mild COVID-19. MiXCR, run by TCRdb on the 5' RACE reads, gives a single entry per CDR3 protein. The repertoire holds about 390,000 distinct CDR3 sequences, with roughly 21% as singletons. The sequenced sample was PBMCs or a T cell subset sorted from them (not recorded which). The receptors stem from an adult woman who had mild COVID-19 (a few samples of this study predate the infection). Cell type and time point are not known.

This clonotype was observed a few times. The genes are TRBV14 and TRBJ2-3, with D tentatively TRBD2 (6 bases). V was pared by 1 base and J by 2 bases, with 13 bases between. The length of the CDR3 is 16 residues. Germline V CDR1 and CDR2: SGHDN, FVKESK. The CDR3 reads CASSQGDGRYTDTQYF. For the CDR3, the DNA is TGTGCCAGCAGCCAAGGGGACGGGAGATACACAGATACGCAGTATTTT.

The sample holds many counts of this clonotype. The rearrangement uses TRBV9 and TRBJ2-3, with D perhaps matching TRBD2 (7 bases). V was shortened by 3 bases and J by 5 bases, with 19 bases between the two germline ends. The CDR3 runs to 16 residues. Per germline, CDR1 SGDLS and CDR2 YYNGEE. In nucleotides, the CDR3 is TGTGCCAGCAGCGAGGGGGAACTACGCGGGGGAGATACGCAGTATTTT. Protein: CASSEGELRGGDTQYF.

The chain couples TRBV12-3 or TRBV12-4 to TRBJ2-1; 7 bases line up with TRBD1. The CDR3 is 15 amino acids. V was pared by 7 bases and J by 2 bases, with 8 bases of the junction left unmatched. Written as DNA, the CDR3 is TGTGCCAGCACCAAGGCCGGGACAGCCTACAATGAGCAGTTCTTC. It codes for CASTKAGTAYNEQFF.

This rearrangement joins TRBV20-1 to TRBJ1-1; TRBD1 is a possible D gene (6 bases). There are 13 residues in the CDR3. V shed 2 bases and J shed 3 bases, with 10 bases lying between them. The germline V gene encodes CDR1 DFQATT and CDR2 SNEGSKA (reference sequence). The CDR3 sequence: CSARTGWDTEAFF. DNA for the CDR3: TGCAGTGCTAGAACAGGGTGGGACACTGAAGCTTTCTTT.

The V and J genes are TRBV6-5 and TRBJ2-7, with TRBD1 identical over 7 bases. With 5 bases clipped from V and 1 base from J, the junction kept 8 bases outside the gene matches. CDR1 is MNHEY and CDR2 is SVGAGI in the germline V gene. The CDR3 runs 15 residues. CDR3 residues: CASSAIGTASYEQYF. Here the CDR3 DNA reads TGTGCCAGCAGTGCCATCGGGACAGCTTCCTACGAGCAGTACTTC.

The CDR3 nucleotides are TGCGCCAGCAGCTTGGGACAGGGGGTCGGCGAGCAGTACTTC. Protein: CASSLGQGVGEQYF. The genes are TRBV5-1 and TRBJ2-7, with 9 bases matching TRBD1. The CDR3 has 14 amino acids. Germline assignment: CDR1 SGHRS and CDR2 YFSETQ. J gave up 6 bases and V 0 bases, and 4 bases lay outside the gene matches.

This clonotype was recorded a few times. The CDR3 is CASSLDVGRFVLSEQYF. The CDR3 bases are TGTGCCAGCAGCTTAGATGTGGGCCGATTCGTTTTGTCCGAGCAGTACTTC. The chain employs TRBV7-2 and TRBJ2-7, with no clear D. This CDR3 spans 17 amino acids. V gave up 1 base and J gave up 6 bases, with 22 bases separating them. Germline CDR1 and CDR2: SGHTA and FQGNSA.

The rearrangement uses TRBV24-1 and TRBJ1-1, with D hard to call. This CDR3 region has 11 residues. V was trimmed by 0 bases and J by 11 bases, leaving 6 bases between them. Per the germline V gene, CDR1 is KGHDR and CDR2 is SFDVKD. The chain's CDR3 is CATSDLRKAFF. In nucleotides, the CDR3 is TGTGCCACCAGTGATTTGAGAAAGGCTTTCTTT.

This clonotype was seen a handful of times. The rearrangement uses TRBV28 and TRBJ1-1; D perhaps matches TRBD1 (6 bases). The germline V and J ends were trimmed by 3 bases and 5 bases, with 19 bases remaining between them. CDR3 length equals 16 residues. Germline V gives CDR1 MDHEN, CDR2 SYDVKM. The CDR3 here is CASSFITQGPGTEAFF. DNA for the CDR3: TGTGCCAGCAGTTTCATTACCCAGGGGCCGGGGACTGAAGCTTTCTTT. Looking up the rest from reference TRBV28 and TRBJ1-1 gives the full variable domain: DVKVTQSSRYLVKRTGEKVFLECVQDMDHENMFWYRQDPGLGLRLIYFSYDVKMKEKGDIPEGYSVSREKKERFSLILESASTNQTSMYLCASSFITQGPGTEAFFGQGTRLTVV.

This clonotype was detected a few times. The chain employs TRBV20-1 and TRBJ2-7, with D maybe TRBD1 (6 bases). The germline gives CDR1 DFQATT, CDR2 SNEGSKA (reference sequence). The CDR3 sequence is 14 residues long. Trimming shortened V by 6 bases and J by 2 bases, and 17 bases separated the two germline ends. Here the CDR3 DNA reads TGCAGTGCCCGAAACCCCGCAGGGGCCTACGAGCAGTACTTC. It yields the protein CSARNPAGAYEQYF.

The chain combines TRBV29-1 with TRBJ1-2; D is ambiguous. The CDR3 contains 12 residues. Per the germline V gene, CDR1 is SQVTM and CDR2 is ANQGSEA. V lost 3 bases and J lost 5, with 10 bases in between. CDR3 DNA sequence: TGCAGCGTTGATGACGGGAAGTATGGCTACACCTTC. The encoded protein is CSVDDGKYGYTF.

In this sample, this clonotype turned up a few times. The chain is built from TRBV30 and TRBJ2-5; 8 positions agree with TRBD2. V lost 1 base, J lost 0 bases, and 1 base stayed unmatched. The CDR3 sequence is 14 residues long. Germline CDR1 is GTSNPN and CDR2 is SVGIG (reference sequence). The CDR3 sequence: CAWSGLAYQETQYF. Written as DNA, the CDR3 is TGTGCCTGGAGTGGACTAGCGTACCAAGAGACCCAGTACTTC.

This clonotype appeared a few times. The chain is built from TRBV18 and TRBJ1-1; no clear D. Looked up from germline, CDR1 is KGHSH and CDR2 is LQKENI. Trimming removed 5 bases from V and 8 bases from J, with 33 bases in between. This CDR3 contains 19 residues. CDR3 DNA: TGTGCCAGCTCATCTCAGTCCCAACTTTACACCAGCGGACGGTTGGAAGCTTTCTTT. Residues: CASSSQSQLYTSGRLEAFF.